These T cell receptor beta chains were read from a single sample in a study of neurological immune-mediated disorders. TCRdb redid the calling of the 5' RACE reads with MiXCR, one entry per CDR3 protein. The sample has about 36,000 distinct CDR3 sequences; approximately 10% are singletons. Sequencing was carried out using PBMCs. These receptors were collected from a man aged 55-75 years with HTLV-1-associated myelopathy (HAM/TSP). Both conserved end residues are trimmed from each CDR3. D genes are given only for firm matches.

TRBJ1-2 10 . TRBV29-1 SVDHSNYGYT
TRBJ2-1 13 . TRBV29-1 SVEVQGKLSNEQF
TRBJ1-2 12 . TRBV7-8 ASSPSTGNYGYT
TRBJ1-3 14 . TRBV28 ASSPGGMSSGNTIY
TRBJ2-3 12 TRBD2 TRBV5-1 ASSSGLGTDTQY
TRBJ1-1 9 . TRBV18 ASSRNGEAF
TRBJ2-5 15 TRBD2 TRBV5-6 ASSSMWTSGIQETQY
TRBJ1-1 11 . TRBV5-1 ASRLQQNTEAF
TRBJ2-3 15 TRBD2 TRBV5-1 ASSDQLAGGQGIREY
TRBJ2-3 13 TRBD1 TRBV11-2 ASSSVDRVADTQY
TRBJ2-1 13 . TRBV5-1 ASSRAGGSYNEQF
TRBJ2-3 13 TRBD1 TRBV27 ASSSTGGYPDTQY
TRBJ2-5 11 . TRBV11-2 ASSLGVKETQY
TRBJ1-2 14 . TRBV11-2 ASSRTDGTVNYGYT
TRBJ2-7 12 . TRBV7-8 ASSPWTVSYEQY
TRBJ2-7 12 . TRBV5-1 ASSRTTSSHEQY
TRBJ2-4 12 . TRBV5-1 ASSLEVMGNIQY
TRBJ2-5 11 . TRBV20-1 SAREGAQETQY
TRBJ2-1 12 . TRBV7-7 ASSLGGPYNEQF
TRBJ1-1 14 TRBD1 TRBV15 ATSSGTGVFGAEAF
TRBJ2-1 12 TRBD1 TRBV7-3 ASSVSGTDNEQF
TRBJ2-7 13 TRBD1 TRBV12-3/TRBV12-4 ASSSRTGSFYEQY
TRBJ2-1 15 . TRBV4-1 ASSQDNSRSSYNEQF
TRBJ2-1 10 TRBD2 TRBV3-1 ASSHREGQQF
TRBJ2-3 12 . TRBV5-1 ASSLDVPGDTQY
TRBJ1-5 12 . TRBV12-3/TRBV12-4 ASSYVVSNQPQH
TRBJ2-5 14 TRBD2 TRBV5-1 ASSPETSGRGETQY
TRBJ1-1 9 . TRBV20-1 SAGMNTEAF
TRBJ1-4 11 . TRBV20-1 SARTGPGEKLF
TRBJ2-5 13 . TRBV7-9 ASSTGTWGTETQC
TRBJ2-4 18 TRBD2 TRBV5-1 ASSLGRLASDRIAKNIQY
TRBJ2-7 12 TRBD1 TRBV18 ASSPWDRGGEQY
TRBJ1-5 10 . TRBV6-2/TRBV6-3 ASSFPHSSQH
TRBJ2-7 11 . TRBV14 ARKLRDSYEQY